The 29 T cell receptor beta chains below were found in one sample sequenced in a study of CD8 T cells in ankylosing spondylitis. Study results and limitations: In ankylosing spondylitis blood, a motif of eight highly homologous TCR beta variants appeared characteristic.

Using its own MiXCR run on the 5' RACE reads, TCRdb lists one record per CDR3 protein. Altogether some 840,000 distinct CDR3 sequences are present, over 9.5% being singletons, with the ten largest covering roughly 0.51%. Their antigens are not known. The specimen was blood, either unsorted or a sorted T cell fraction (not recorded which). These receptors originate from a male donor with ankylosing spondylitis.

This clonotype was counted many times. V usage is TRBV4-3 and J usage is TRBJ2-4, with D possibly matching TRBD1 (6 bases). V lost 3 bases, J lost 6 bases, and 15 bases lay in between. There are 15 residues in the CDR3. Germline CDR1 is LGHNA and CDR2 is YSLEER. The chain's CDR3 is CASSQSPGHPNIQYF. DNA for the CDR3: TGCGCCAGCAGCCAGAGCCCGGGACACCCAAACATTCAGTACTTC.

This clonotype was counted a few times. The chain carries TRBV18 and TRBJ1-2; D call uncertain. The CDR3 is made up of 13 amino acids. CDR1 is KGHSH and CDR2 is LQKENI in the germline V gene. The V end was cut by 3 bases, the J end by 4 bases, with 9 bases between. Here the CDR3 reads CASSPDVSYGYTF. CDR3 coding DNA: TGTGCCAGCTCACCGGATGTTTCCTATGGCTACACCTTC.

This clonotype has ten or more counts. This chain's CDR3 is CSASRGIAGSQFF. In DNA, the CDR3 is TGCAGTGCTAGCAGGGGCATCGCGGGATCGCAGTTCTTC. The V and J genes are TRBV20-1 and TRBJ2-1, with D tentatively TRBD1 or TRBD2 (6 bases each). The CDR3 length is 13 residues. Germline CDR1 reads DFQATT; CDR2 reads SNEGSKA (reference sequence). Trimming stripped 3 bases from V and 12 bases from J, with 18 bases between.

The sample holds a few counts of this clonotype. The V and J genes are TRBV5-1 and TRBJ2-2; perhaps TRBD2 as D (5 bases). In germline, CDR1 is SGHRS, CDR2 YFSETQ. V was clipped by 4 bases and J by 4 bases, with 23 bases between them. The CDR3 length is 18 residues. CDR3 DNA sequence: TGCGCCAGCAGCCAAAACCTCCGGGCCTCCCGGGGCACCGGGGAGCTGTTTTTT. Protein product: CASSQNLRASRGTGELFF.

This clonotype was seen repeatedly, ten times or more. As DNA, the CDR3 is TGCAGTGCGAGGGGGCTTGATAACAATGAGCAGTTCTTC. It specifies CSARGLDNNEQFF. This chain links TRBV20-1 with TRBJ2-1; 7 bases agree with TRBD1. Per germline, CDR1 DFQATT and CDR2 SNEGSKA (reference sequence). The CDR3 spans 13 residues. Trimming took 6 bases from V and 5 from J; bases not matched to a gene: 7.

V gene TRBV6-5 combines with J gene TRBJ1-4; the match to TRBD1 covers 7 bases. CDR3 length: 15 residues. CDR1 is MNHEY and CDR2 is SVGAGI in the germline V gene. Trimming took 2 bases from V and 2 from J; bases not matched to a gene: 2. CDR3 residues: CASSYDRVTNEKLFF. The DNA for the CDR3 is TGTGCCAGCAGTTACGACAGGGTGACTAATGAAAAACTGTTTTTT.

The chain joins TRBV4-2 to TRBJ2-7, with D possibly being TRBD1 (5 bases). The germline CDR1 and CDR2 sequences are LGHNA and YNFKEQ. This CDR3 comprises 13 residues. Trimming shortened V by 1 base and J by 7 bases, and 11 bases separated the two germline ends. The CDR3 spells CASSQAGWREQYF. The CDR3 coding sequence is TGTGCCAGCAGCCAAGCAGGGTGGAGAGAGCAGTACTTC.

The chain recombines TRBV6-1 with TRBJ2-7; D gene ambiguous. The V gene lost 0 bases and the J gene lost 5 bases, with 17 bases spanning the gap. The CDR3 loop spans 16 amino acids. Germline lookup yields CDR1 MNHNS and CDR2 SASEGT. The CDR3 sequence: CASSEAYGRWANEQYF. The CDR3 bases are TGTGCCAGCAGTGAAGCTTACGGACGCTGGGCCAACGAGCAGTACTTC.

V usage is TRBV5-1 and J usage is TRBJ2-1, with 7 bases matching TRBD2. Per the germline V gene, CDR1 is SGHRS and CDR2 is YFSETQ. CDR3 length: 16 amino acids. Trimming at V came to 0 bases and at J to 6 bases, leaving 9 bases not matched to a gene. The CDR3, as DNA: TGCGCCAGCAGCTTGGGAGCGGGATTCCCCACCAATGAGCAGTTCTTC. Translated, it gives CASSLGAGFPTNEQFF.

This clonotype was seen a few times. This chain joins TRBV20-1 and TRBJ2-2; D ambiguous. V was pared by 5 bases and J by 5 bases, with 15 bases between. The CDR3 covers 14 residues. CDR1 is DFQATT and CDR2 is SNEGSKA in the germline V gene (reference sequence). Here the CDR3 reads CSAPLRMATGELFF. Written as DNA, the CDR3 is TGCAGTGCTCCTCTTAGGATGGCGACCGGGGAGCTGTTTTTT.

The V call is TRBV28, the J call TRBJ2-7, with a possible D match to TRBD1 (6 bases). Trimming shortened V by 4 bases and J by 3 bases, and 16 bases separated the two germline ends. CDR1 is MDHEN and CDR2 is SYDVKM in the germline V gene. The CDR3 consists of 15 residues. In DNA form, the CDR3 reads TGTGCCAGCAGTTCCCCAGGGGAGCGTCGCTACGAGCAGTACTTC. It codes for CASSSPGERRYEQYF. Full variable domain (remainder filled in from reference TRBV28 and TRBJ2-7): DVKVTQSSRYLVKRTGEKVFLECVQDMDHENMFWYRQDPGLGLRLIYFSYDVKMKEKGDIPEGYSVSREKKERFSLILESASTNQTSMYLCASSSPGERRYEQYFGPGTRLTVT.

The gene calls are TRBV6-4 and TRBJ1-5, with D possibly matching TRBD1 (6 bases). The germline V gene has CDR1 MRHNA and CDR2 SNTAGT. This CDR3 comprises 13 residues. V dropped 4 bases and J dropped 7 bases, with 11 bases sitting between them. The CDR3 loop reads CASSAGGSQPQHF. CDR3 DNA: TGTGCCAGCAGTGCGGGGGGCTCCCAGCCCCAGCATTTT.

This clonotype was seen ten or more times. The chain uses TRBV7-2 and TRBJ2-7, with a tentative D call TRBD1 (6 bases). The V gene lost 6 bases and the J gene lost 3 bases, with 12 bases spanning the gap. This CDR3 contains 13 residues. Germline V gene sequence: CDR1 SGHTA, CDR2 FQGNSA. CDR3 residues: CASSFPGVYEQYF. In DNA form, the CDR3 reads TGTGCCAGCAGTTTTCCAGGGGTCTACGAGCAGTACTTC.

The chain employs TRBV4-3 and TRBJ2-5; D not resolved. CDR1 is LGHNA, CDR2 YSLEER, per germline. The CDR3 extends over 13 amino acids. Trimming took off 4 bases at V and 7 bases at J, with 13 bases between the two ends. The CDR3 protein is CASSPSLRGTQYF. In DNA, the CDR3 is TGCGCCAGCAGCCCCTCACTTAGAGGGACCCAGTACTTC.

The sample holds a few counts of this clonotype. This chain connects TRBV2 to TRBJ1-4, with D possibly being TRBD1 (6 bases). The CDR3 contains 17 residues. Germline V gene sequence: CDR1 SNHLY, CDR2 FYNNEI. Trimming shortened V by 3 bases and J by 2 bases, and 16 bases separated the two germline ends. The CDR3 DNA reads as TGTGCCAGCAGTGACCCCTACAGGGTTCCTACTAATGAAAAACTGTTTTTT. Translation: CASSDPYRVPTNEKLFF.

This clonotype was seen more than once but under ten times. V usage is TRBV6-5 and J usage is TRBJ1-4; the D gene is possibly TRBD1 (5 bases). The germline V and J ends were trimmed by 1 base and 7 bases, with 16 bases remaining between them. CDR3 length equals 16 residues. Germline CDR1 MNHEY, CDR2 SVGAGI. The CDR3 protein is CASSYFRPRRGEKLFF. CDR3 DNA sequence: TGTGCCAGCAGTTACTTCCGGCCCCGGAGGGGTGAAAAACTGTTTTTT.

In nucleotides, the CDR3 is TGTGCCACCAGTGATTTAGGCGGGAGGGCCGTAGAGCAGTTCTTC. As protein: CATSDLGGRAVEQFF. The rearrangement uses TRBV24-1 and TRBJ2-1, with 9 bases identical to TRBD2. Unmatched junction bases numbered 7, after V lost 1 base and J lost 10 bases. This CDR3 region has 15 residues. Germline V gene data show CDR1 as KGHDR and CDR2 as SFDVKD.

A few counts support this clonotype. The chain recombines TRBV27 with TRBJ2-7; 8 bases fit TRBD1. The CDR3 spans 18 residues. Trimming at V came to 3 bases and at J to 0 bases, leaving 13 bases not matched to a gene. Germline-derived CDR1 and CDR2 are MNHEY and SMNVEV (reference sequence). CDR3 nucleotide sequence: TGTGCCAGCAGTTTGGAGGACAGGGATAACCCCAACTCCTACGAGCAGTACTTC. Its translation is CASSLEDRDNPNSYEQYF.

J is TRBJ2-3 and V is TRBV28, with TRBD2 matching over 9 bases. There are 14 residues in the CDR3. CDR1 and CDR2 from the germline V gene are MDHEN and SYDVKM. V gave up 8 bases and J gave up 8 bases; unmatched junction bases: 11. For the CDR3, the DNA is TGTGCCAGCCGGAATAGCGGGAGCCTAGGTACGCAGTATTTT. This gives the protein CASRNSGSLGTQYF.

There are a few counts of this clonotype. This chain uses TRBV7-2 with TRBJ2-7, with 8 bases lining up with TRBD1. The V and J ends lost 2 bases and 3 bases, in that order; junction bases with no gene match: 6. The CDR3 totals 15 residues. Germline CDR1 reads SGHTA; CDR2 reads FQGNSA. The CDR3 region has the DNA TGTGCCAGCAGCTTAAGGACAGGGACGGACTACGAGCAGTACTTC. As protein: CASSLRTGTDYEQYF.

This clonotype was recorded many times. The chain joins TRBV10-3 to TRBJ2-3, with a possible D match to TRBD1 (5 bases). The V gene's germline CDR1 is ENHRY and CDR2 SYGVKD. CDR3 length equals 15 residues. V lost 2 bases and J lost 6, with 15 bases in between. CDR3 region: CAISEPLPKGDTQYF. The CDR3 DNA sequence: TGTGCCATCAGTGAGCCTCTACCCAAGGGGGATACGCAGTATTTT.

Written as DNA, the CDR3 is TGTGCCAGCAGTGAGCAAGCGGGAGGGCCTTACGAGCAGTACTTC. It yields the protein CASSEQAGGPYEQYF. V is TRBV6-4 and J is TRBJ2-7; 10 nucleotides line up with TRBD2. The CDR3 extends over 15 amino acids. Germline assignment: CDR1 MRHNA and CDR2 SNTAGT. The V and J ends lost 3 bases and 4 bases, in that order; junction bases with no gene match: 6.

This chain joins TRBV20-1 and TRBJ2-7, with TRBD1 matching 7 bases. J lost 2 bases, V lost 5 bases, and 12 bases had no gene match. Germline values: CDR1 DFQATT, CDR2 SNEGSKA (reference sequence). The CDR3 is 15 amino acids. In DNA form, the CDR3 reads TGCAGTGCTGATTCGGGACAGAAAAGTACCTACGAGCAGTACTTC. Residues: CSADSGQKSTYEQYF.

At least ten counts were recorded for this clonotype. This chain connects TRBV7-2 to TRBJ2-7, with D perhaps TRBD2 (6 bases). CDR1 SGHTA and CDR2 FQGNSA come from the germline V gene. V shed 6 bases and J shed 7 bases, with 19 bases lying between them. There are 14 residues in the CDR3. CDR3 DNA: TGTGCCAGCAGACAAATCGGGGGAAAGACTGAGCAGTACTTC. Protein: CASRQIGGKTEQYF.

The J gene is TRBJ1-3, the V gene TRBV5-1, with D possibly being TRBD1 (6 bases). From germline, CDR1 is SGHRS and CDR2 YFSETQ. The CDR3 runs 16 residues. Trimming stripped 2 bases from V and 0 bases from J, with 12 bases between. In DNA, the CDR3 is TGCGCCAGCAGCTTTGGGGGGGACAACTCTGGAAACACCATATATTTT. Translating gives CASSFGGDNSGNTIYF.

The sample holds a few counts of this clonotype. This chain connects TRBV7-3 to TRBJ1-1; D uncertain. Trimming took off 2 bases at V and 1 base at J, with 8 bases between the two ends. Germline V gene lookup returns CDR1 SGHTA and CDR2 FQGTGA. This CDR3 comprises 14 residues. The CDR3 sequence: CASSLVWANTEAFF. For the CDR3, the DNA is TGTGCCAGCAGCTTAGTATGGGCGAACACTGAAGCTTTCTTT.

This clonotype was counted only a few times. The J gene is TRBJ1-2, the V gene TRBV7-6; D gene ambiguous. The CDR3 loop spans 15 amino acids. CDR1 is SGHVS, CDR2 FNYEAQ, per germline. V was pared by 1 base and J by 4 bases, with 13 bases between. DNA of the CDR3: TGTGCCAGCAGCTTAGACGCGGAGGTTGCCTATGGCTACACCTTC. Its translation is CASSLDAEVAYGYTF.

In its sample, this clonotype was seen a few times. The chain is built from TRBV20-1 and TRBJ2-7; 8 positions agree with TRBD1. The germline V gene has CDR1 DFQATT and CDR2 SNEGSKA (reference sequence). The V and J ends lost 3 bases and 3 bases, in that order; junction bases with no gene match: 7. The CDR3 extends over 14 amino acids. In DNA form, the CDR3 reads TGCAGTGCTAGGCCCAGACAGGGGATCTACGAGCAGTACTTC. Its protein product is CSARPRQGIYEQYF.

The chain carries TRBV7-9 and TRBJ2-1, with 14 nucleotides matching TRBD2. Germline assignment: CDR1 SEHNR and CDR2 FQNEAQ (reference sequence). The J segment lost 2 bases and the V segment lost 6 bases, leaving 3 bases of the junction unmatched. The CDR3 has 16 amino acids. The CDR3 DNA reads as TGTGCCAGCAGAGGGACTAGCGGGGGAACCTACAATGAGCAGTTCTTC. Translated, it gives CASRGTSGGTYNEQFF.